Following are 27 T cell receptor beta chains from one sample sequenced in a study of PD-1 blockade in classical Hodgkin lymphoma. Every single patient, without exception, relapsed after autologous stem cell transplantation, and brentuximab vedotin exposure varied. Repertoires were generated with immunoSEQ multiplex PCR, while TCRdb's copy carries only in-frame clones and drops some. The sample shows fewer than 65,000 clones, approximately 92% of them seen only once. This sample comprised peripheral blood mononuclear cells (PBMCs), obtained at baseline. Receptor source: a human donor with classical Hodgkin lymphoma.

The chain has TRBV30 and TRBJ1-2; possibly TRBD1 for D (6 bases). CDR1 is GTSNPN, CDR2 SVGIG, per germline (reference sequence). The CDR3 runs to 12 residues. Trimming removed 5 bases at V and 4 bases at J, with 11 bases between. The CDR3 sequence is CAWGGSSYGYTF. CDR3 coding DNA: TGTGCCTGGGGGGGCTCGAGCTATGGCTACACCTTC.

This chain joins TRBV7-9 and TRBJ2-3, with a tentative D call TRBD1 (5 bases). Trimming stripped 11 bases from V and 1 base from J, with 10 bases between. This CDR3 comprises 12 residues. Germline V gene lookup returns CDR1 SEHNR and CDR2 FQNEAQ (reference sequence). The DNA of the CDR3 is TGTGCCGGCCAGGGTCGCACAGATACGCAGTATTTT. This gives the protein CAGQGRTDTQYF.

The chain recombines TRBV29-1 with TRBJ2-7; 9 positions agree with TRBD1. The CDR3 is made up of 13 amino acids. V shed 6 bases, J shed 6 bases, and the junction held 9 bases outside the gene matches. Germline V lookup: CDR1 SQVTM, CDR2 ANQGSEA. The CDR3 loop is CSVGTGSRGEQYF. In DNA form, the CDR3 reads TGCAGCGTCGGGACAGGGTCCAGGGGCGAGCAGTACTTC.

The chain links TRBV7-6 to TRBJ2-5, with a tentative D call TRBD1 (6 bases). From germline, CDR1 is SGHVS and CDR2 FNYEAQ. Trimming left V 5 bases short and J 2 bases short, with 15 bases between. The CDR3 runs 15 residues. CDR3 region: CASSPVTGQQETQYF. The CDR3 DNA sequence: TGTGCCAGCAGCCCTGTTACGGGACAACAAGAGACCCAGTACTTC.

The chain recombines TRBV13 with TRBJ1-5; possible D gene TRBD1, 6 bases. Trimming left V 4 bases short and J 6 bases short, with 10 bases between. Germline V gene lookup returns CDR1 PRHDT and CDR2 FYEKMQ (reference sequence). The CDR3 covers 13 residues. The CDR3 spells CASSSTGIQPQHF. The CDR3 DNA is TGTGCCAGCAGCTCTACAGGGATTCAGCCCCAGCATTTT.

This clone was found once. The chain recombines TRBV14 with TRBJ1-1; D gene unclear. The CDR3 is made up of 14 amino acids. Germline CDR1 is SGHDN and CDR2 is FVKESK. The V end was cut by 2 bases, the J end by 3 bases, with 10 bases between. CDR3 in DNA: TGTGCCAGCAGCCAATGGCGATCGGACACTGAAGCTTTCTTT. It encodes CASSQWRSDTEAFF.

This chain joins TRBV29-1 and TRBJ2-3; a possible D gene is TRBD1 (5 bases). CDR3 length: 12 residues. Per germline, CDR1 SQVTM and CDR2 ANQGSEA. V dropped 6 bases and J dropped 0 bases, with 7 bases sitting between them. CDR3 sequence: CSVGPSTDTQYF. In nucleotides, the CDR3 is TGCAGCGTGGGGCCTAGCACAGATACGCAGTATTTT.

This clone has a single count. The CDR3 DNA reads as TGTGCCAGCAGTTACTCGATTGCAGGGGGCACTGAAGCTTTCTTT. This gives the protein CASSYSIAGGTEAFF. V and J are TRBV6-6 and TRBJ1-1, with 7 positions matching TRBD1. The trim removed 0 bases at V and 4 bases at J, leaving 5 bases unmatched. CDR3 length: 15 amino acids. Germline V gene lookup returns CDR1 MNHNY and CDR2 SVGAGI (reference sequence).

This chain links TRBV7-2 with TRBJ1-2; D is unresolved. V lost 1 base and J 4 bases, leaving 10 bases between the germline ends. The CDR3 is 14 amino acids. Germline values: CDR1 SGHTA, CDR2 FQGNSA. The CDR3 here is CASSLVVMSYGYTF. DNA for the CDR3: TGTGCCAGCAGCTTAGTTGTCATGTCCTATGGCTACACCTTC.

The chain uses TRBV6-1 and TRBJ1-5, with D uncertain. In germline, CDR1 is MNHNS, CDR2 SASEGT. The CDR3 has 13 residues. V was cut by 2 bases and J by 2 bases, with 4 bases left in between. The CDR3 DNA follows: TGTGCCAGCAGTGAATTGGGCAATCAGCCCCAGCATTTT. This gives the protein CASSELGNQPQHF.

This sequence joins TRBV10-3 and TRBJ2-7, with D maybe TRBD1 (6 bases). Trimming shortened V by 8 bases and J by 3 bases, and 11 bases separated the two germline ends. This CDR3 has 12 residues. Germline V gives CDR1 ENHRY, CDR2 SYGVKD. This CDR3 is CAIGGQSYEQYF. In DNA, the CDR3 is TGTGCCATCGGAGGACAGAGCTACGAGCAGTACTTC.

This chain links TRBV28 with TRBJ1-1; D gene unclear. The CDR3 has 13 residues. Germline CDR1 MDHEN, CDR2 SYDVKM. Trimming cost V 7 bases and J 6 bases, with 15 bases left between them. Here the CDR3 reads CASNARGGSEAFF. The CDR3, as DNA: TGTGCCAGCAACGCGAGAGGCGGCTCTGAAGCTTTCTTT.

The chain employs TRBV7-2 and TRBJ1-3, with D tentatively TRBD1 (6 bases). V lost 4 bases to trimming and J lost 5 bases, with 12 bases between them. This CDR3 comprises 14 residues. Looked up from germline, CDR1 is SGHTA and CDR2 is FQGNSA. For the CDR3, the DNA is TGTGCCAGCAGCTCCGACAGGACGAGAAACACCATATATTTT. This codes for CASSSDRTRNTIYF.

This sequence joins TRBV5-6 and TRBJ2-3; D is possibly TRBD2 (6 bases). This CDR3 region has 16 residues. The germline V gene encodes CDR1 SGHDT and CDR2 YYEEEE. Trimming took off 3 bases at V and 0 bases at J, with 14 bases between the two ends. The CDR3 is CASSWTSGASTDTQYF. The CDR3 bases are TGTGCCAGCAGCTGGACCTCGGGAGCTAGCACAGATACGCAGTATTTT.

V usage is TRBV5-6 and J usage is TRBJ2-5; D gene unclear. The CDR3 sequence is 13 residues long. From germline, CDR1 is SGHDT and CDR2 YYEEEE. V was clipped by 0 bases and J by 5 bases, with 8 bases between them. The CDR3 nucleotides are TGTGCCAGCAGCTTGGATTACGGCGAGACCCAGTACTTC. Translating it yields CASSLDYGETQYF.

The chain uses TRBV5-1 and TRBJ1-2; D unresolved. Trimming took off 5 bases at V and 2 bases at J, with 10 bases between the two ends. This CDR3 has 13 residues. Looked up from germline, CDR1 is SGHRS and CDR2 is YFSETQ. Written as DNA, the CDR3 is TGCGCCAGCAGTGAGACACTAAACTATGGCTACACCTTC. Translation gives CASSETLNYGYTF.

The rearrangement joins TRBV28 to TRBJ1-3, with D uncertain. The germline gives CDR1 MDHEN, CDR2 SYDVKM. Between the trimmed V and J ends, which lost 3 bases and 1 base, there was a span of 7 bases. The CDR3 is 14 residues long. The CDR3 DNA follows: TGTGCCAGCAGTTTGCTAGGTTCTGGAAACACCATATATTTT. It is translated as CASSLLGSGNTIYF.

The gene calls are TRBV6-6 and TRBJ1-1; D is unresolved. This CDR3 contains 13 residues. The germline gives CDR1 MNHNY, CDR2 SVGAGI (reference sequence). With 2 bases removed from V and 1 base from J, the gap between germline ends came to 5 bases. For the CDR3, the DNA is TGTGCCAGCAGTTACCGGGGGAACACTGAAGCTTTCTTT. Translation: CASSYRGNTEAFF.

V usage is TRBV6-5 and J usage is TRBJ1-1; D call uncertain. The CDR3 runs 11 residues. CDR1 MNHEY and CDR2 SVGAGI come from the germline V gene. With 6 bases removed from V and 6 bases from J, the gap between germline ends came to 8 bases. The CDR3 sequence is CASRGLAEAFF. The CDR3 DNA reads as TGTGCCAGCAGGGGTTTGGCTGAAGCTTTCTTT.

The CDR3 here is CASSRYFGIQGKGNEQYF. The CDR3, as DNA: TGTGCCAGCTCACGCTATTTTGGGATCCAGGGCAAGGGCAACGAGCAGTACTTC. The V gene is TRBV7-9, the J gene TRBJ2-7, with a weak D call TRBD1 (5 bases). Germline-derived CDR1 and CDR2 are SEHNR and FQNEAQ (reference sequence). The V end was cut by 8 bases, the J end by 5 bases, with 31 bases between. This CDR3 region has 18 residues.

This chain links TRBV30 with TRBJ2-3; TRBD2 matches 13 bases. The CDR3 contains 16 residues. Looked up from germline, CDR1 is GTSNPN and CDR2 is SVGIG (reference sequence). The ends lost 2 bases at V and 1 base at J; junction bases unmatched: 3. CDR3 DNA sequence: TGTGCCTGGAGTCACGGACTAGCGGGGGGCACAGATACGCAGTATTTT. Its protein is CAWSHGLAGGTDTQYF.

V is TRBV7-9 and J is TRBJ1-1; unclear D gene. Deletions cut 6 bases from V and 1 base from J, with 9 bases between. CDR3 size: 13 residues. Germline V gene lookup returns CDR1 SEHNR and CDR2 FQNEAQ (reference sequence). The DNA for the CDR3 is TGTGCCAGCAGTTCACTTCAGAACACTGAAGCTTTCTTT. This gives the protein CASSSLQNTEAFF.

The rearrangement links TRBV30 to TRBJ2-1, with 8 bases identical to TRBD1. V lost 0 bases and J lost 12; bases outside the gene matches: 13. CDR1 and CDR2 (germline): GTSNPN, SVGIG (reference sequence). This CDR3 spans 15 amino acids. CDR3 region: CAWSVPRGQGAVQFF. The CDR3 DNA reads as TGTGCCTGGAGTGTACCCCGAGGGCAGGGGGCCGTGCAGTTCTTC.

The CDR3 reads CATGGTVYGYTF. As DNA, the CDR3 is TGTGCCACCGGTGGGACAGTCTATGGCTACACCTTC. The rearrangement uses TRBV2 and TRBJ1-2; 7 bases align to TRBD1. Trimming cost V 10 bases and J 4 bases; bases outside gene matches: 6. There are 12 residues in the CDR3. The germline CDR1 and CDR2 sequences are SNHLY and FYNNEI.

The chain carries TRBV27 and TRBJ2-2; tentatively, D is TRBD1 (5 bases). This CDR3 has 14 residues. The V and J ends lost 6 bases and 4 bases respectively, with 12 bases between them. Germline V lookup: CDR1 MNHEY, CDR2 SMNVEV (reference sequence). This chain's CDR3 is CASRQDRTTGELFF. CDR3 DNA sequence: TGTGCCAGCAGACAGGATAGAACCACCGGGGAGCTGTTTTTT.

This rearrangement joins TRBV15 to TRBJ1-5; D is unresolved. Germline CDR1 and CDR2: LNHNV and YYDKDF (reference sequence). The CDR3 runs 9 residues. V lost 9 bases to trimming and J lost 7 bases, with 4 bases between them. As DNA, the CDR3 is TGTGCCACTAACCAGCCCCAGCATTTT. This gives the protein CATNQPQHF.

The chain couples TRBV19 to TRBJ1-2; the match to TRBD1 covers 9 bases. Trimming cost V 3 bases and J 7 bases; bases outside gene matches: 6. In germline, CDR1 is LNHDA, CDR2 SQIVND (reference sequence). This CDR3 comprises 14 residues. This CDR3 reads CASSIGDRVGGYTF. CDR3 in DNA: TGTGCCAGTAGTATCGGGGACAGGGTAGGTGGCTACACCTTC.